The present TCR beta chain was sequenced within a study of T cell responses to AZD1222 COVID-19 vaccine. Comments on this clone: Its antigen is currently unknown.

Germline CDR1 reads MDHEN; CDR2 reads SYDVKM. This CDR3 has 14 amino acids. The trim removed 2 bases at V and 7 bases at J, leaving 7 bases unmatched. Assay: immunoSEQ multiplex PCR; the TCRdb copy retains only in-frame clones and omits some. The sample lists roughly 120,000 clones; 80% to 90% were seen once. Study findings and constraints: Targets within unmutated variant regions were reportedly found for nearly half of spike-specific TCRs. Vaccine-associated CD4 TCRs spanned spike, dominant at 160-218 and 743-854.

The receptor comes from an adult in good health. The gene calls are TRBV28 and TRBJ2-7, with TRBD1 identical over 8 bases. This material consisted of peripheral blood, taken on day 0 of MenACWY control vaccination. The CDR3 spells CASSLGVRQGEQYF. In DNA, the CDR3 is TGTGCCAGCAGTTTAGGCGTACGACAGGGGGAGCAGTACTTC.